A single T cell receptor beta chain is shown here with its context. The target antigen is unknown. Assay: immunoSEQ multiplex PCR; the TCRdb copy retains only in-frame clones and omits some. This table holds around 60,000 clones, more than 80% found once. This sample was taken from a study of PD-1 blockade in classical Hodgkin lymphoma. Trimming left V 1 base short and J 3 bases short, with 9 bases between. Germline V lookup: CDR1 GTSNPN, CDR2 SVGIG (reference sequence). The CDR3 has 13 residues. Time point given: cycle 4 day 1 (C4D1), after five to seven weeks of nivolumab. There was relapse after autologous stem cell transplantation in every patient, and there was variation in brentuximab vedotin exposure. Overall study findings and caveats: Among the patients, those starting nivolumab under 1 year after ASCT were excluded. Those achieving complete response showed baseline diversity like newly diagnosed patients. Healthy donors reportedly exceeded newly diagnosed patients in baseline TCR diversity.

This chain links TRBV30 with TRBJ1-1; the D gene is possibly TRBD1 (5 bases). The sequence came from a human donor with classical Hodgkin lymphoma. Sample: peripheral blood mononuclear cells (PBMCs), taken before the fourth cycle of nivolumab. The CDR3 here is CAWSGLGDTEAFF. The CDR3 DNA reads TGTGCCTGGAGTGGGCTGGGGGACACTGAAGCTTTCTTT.